This T cell receptor (beta chain) was obtained from a study of shared clonotypes between healthy human individuals. At the level of the study: The composition of the donors was a couple of women and a few men aged 18 to 49. The plates for each donor numbered three CD4 naive, three CD4 memory, two CD8 naive and one CD8 memory. Study results and limitations: Sample collection involved blood only; tissue repertoires are likely different.

The assay was immunoSEQ multiplex PCR, and TCRdb's table has in-frame clones only and misses some. The sample has about 2.4 million clones, around nine tenths seen once. Details on this clone: Its matching antigen is unknown.

There are 17 residues in the CDR3. In germline, CDR1 is SEHNR, CDR2 FQNEAQ (reference sequence). With V trimmed by 0 bases and J by 6 bases, 8 bases remained unmatched. The specimen was naive CD4+ T cells sorted from blood. Subset described: CD45RA+ positively selected. The V call is TRBV7-9, the J call TRBJ1-4; 9 bases agree with TRBD1. This clonotype was sampled from a man between 18 and 35 years old in good health. The CDR3 DNA reads as TGTGCCAGCAGCTTAGCGTCGAAACAGGGGGCGGATGAAAAACTGTTTTTT. Amino acid sequence: CASSLASKQGADEKLFF.